A single sample is the source of the 24 T cell receptor beta chains below, sequenced in a study of glioma-infiltrating T cells (TCRdb year 2016). TCRdb shows the sequencer as Illumina MiSeq. The iRepertoire nested amplicon-rescue multiplex PCR (arm-PCR) platform was used to amplify TCR alpha and beta CDR3 regions from RNA. TCRdb redid the processing of the public reads, applying fastp at Q25 and MiXCR, and retained in-frame beta chains. All rows with the same CDR3 protein become a single entry with the most common DNA and genes. This sample holds about 130,000 distinct CDR3 sequences; roughly a quarter were observed only once. Of the sample, 27% is held by the ten largest clones. The material sequenced was glioma tissue, nonneoplastic brain tissue, or PBMCs (not recorded which). Receptor source: a human donor with low-grade glioma or glioblastoma, undergoing nonglioma brain surgery, or in good health (not recorded which).

A remark on this clonotype: Since no conserved phenylalanine or tryptophan closes the CDR3, a read error is the likely cause. This chain links TRBV28 with TRBJ1-2; a possible D gene is TRBD1 (5 bases). V shed 3 bases and J shed 6 bases, with 17 bases lying between them. The germline gives CDR1 MDHEN, CDR2 SYDVKM. There are 15 residues in the CDR3. The CDR3 DNA reads TGTGCCAGCAGTTTTCCCCACTCCGGGGGGAATGGCTACACCTCC. It codes for CASSFPHSGGNGYTS.

V usage is TRBV18 and J usage is TRBJ2-7, with 7 bases fitting TRBD2. The V gene's germline CDR1 is KGHSH and CDR2 LQKENI. With 6 bases clipped from V and 2 bases from J, the junction kept 7 bases outside the gene matches. This CDR3 has 14 amino acids. Here the CDR3 reads CASSPGREAYEQYV. The CDR3 DNA is TGTGCCAGCTCCCCGGGGAGGGAGGCCTACGAGCAGTACGTC.

This clonotype occurred many times. The V and J genes are TRBV6-1 and TRBJ2-7; D not certain. CDR3 length: 14 amino acids. CDR1 is MNHNS and CDR2 is SASEGT in the germline V gene. V shed 6 bases and J shed 0 bases, with 12 bases lying between them. CDR3 amino acids: CASRDPGSSYEQYV. The CDR3 DNA follows: TGTGCCAGCAGAGACCCAGGTAGCTCCTACGAGCAGTACGTC.

This clonotype has ten or more counts. The rearrangement joins TRBV7-2 to TRBJ1-2; D might be TRBD1 (6 bases). With 8 bases removed from V and 0 bases from J, the gap between germline ends came to 16 bases. Germline CDR1 SGHTA, CDR2 FQGNSA. The CDR3 loop spans 15 amino acids. The CDR3 DNA reads as TGTGCCAGCTATAAATGGGGGCAGACTAACTATGGCTACACCTTC. It specifies CASYKWGQTNYGYTF.

This rearrangement joins TRBV4-1 to TRBJ2-1, with 8 bases identical to TRBD1. J lost 4 bases, V lost 1 base, and 9 bases had no gene match. The V gene's germline CDR1 is MGHRA and CDR2 YSYEKL. The CDR3 extends over 17 amino acids. The CDR3 loop is CASSQGAQGGFYNEQFF. Written as DNA, the CDR3 is TGCGCCAGCAGCCAAGGGGCACAGGGGGGCTTTTACAATGAGCAGTTCTTC.

The table lists this clonotype with many counts. The chain carries TRBV12-3 or TRBV12-4 and TRBJ1-3, with 7 nucleotides matching TRBD1. V shed 7 bases, J shed 0 bases, and the junction held 6 bases outside the gene matches. This CDR3 is built from 15 residues. The CDR3 nucleotides read TGTGCCAGCACACCACAGGGGCGCTCTGGAAACACCATATATTTT. The encoded protein is CASTPQGRSGNTIYF.

The chain links TRBV6-2 or TRBV6-3 to TRBJ2-7; D perhaps matches TRBD2 (7 bases). The CDR3 spans 16 residues. Trimming pared 10 bases from V and 0 bases from J, leaving 22 bases between. Germline V gene sequence: CDR1 MNHEY, CDR2 SVGEGT. CDR3 sequence: CANETEGGPGSYEQYV. In DNA form, the CDR3 reads TGTGCCAACGAGACAGAGGGGGGGCCGGGCTCCTACGAGCAGTACGTC.

As regards this clonotype: Since a much larger clone is just one base distant, this may be a read error. The chain couples TRBV6-7 to TRBJ2-3; TRBD2 might be the D (6 bases). TRBV6-7 is reported as an ORF; its role is uncertain. V was shortened by 7 bases and J by 2 bases, with 19 bases between the two germline ends. The CDR3 contains 16 residues. CDR3 DNA: TGTGCCAGCATTCACGGGACTCCTGAACCCACAGATACGCAGTATTTT. Protein: CASIHGTPEPTDTQYF.

This chain links TRBV12-3 or TRBV12-4 with TRBJ2-5; TRBD1 matches at 7 bases. This CDR3 has 15 amino acids. V trimming: 3 bases; J trimming: 0 bases; junction bases outside the gene matches: 4. Written as DNA, the CDR3 is TGTGCCAGCAGTTTTAGGACAGGCCACCAAGAGACCCAGTACTTC. As protein: CASSFRTGHQETQYF.

The sample holds many counts of this clonotype. The genes are TRBV24-1 and TRBJ2-3; no definite D call. Deletions cut 4 bases from V and 1 base from J, with 8 bases between. Germline assignment: CDR1 KGHDR and CDR2 SFDVKD. The CDR3 has 14 residues. CDR3 amino acids: CATSDSPGTDTQYF. Written as DNA, the CDR3 is TGTGCCACCAGTGACAGTCCCGGCACAGATACGCAGTATTTT.

This clonotype occurred many times. The genes are TRBV15 and TRBJ2-5; D gene uncertain. The length of the CDR3 is 14 residues. V gave up 1 base and J gave up 1 base, with 7 bases separating them. Germline assignment: CDR1 LNHNV and CDR2 YYDKDF (reference sequence). The CDR3 loop is CATSRALSQETQYF. CDR3 nucleotide sequence: TGTGCCACCAGCAGAGCCTTGAGCCAAGAGACCCAGTACTTC.

The J gene is TRBJ1-1, the V gene TRBV19; D is unclear. This CDR3 region has 14 residues. Germline CDR1 reads LNHDA; CDR2 reads SQIVND (reference sequence). Between the trimmed V and J ends, which lost 6 bases and 5 bases, there was a span of 16 bases. Here the CDR3 reads CASRNPAGGTEAFF. As DNA, the CDR3 is TGTGCCAGTAGAAATCCGGCAGGAGGAACTGAAGCTTTCTTT. The whole variable domain, filled in from reference TRBV19 and TRBJ1-1, reads DGGITQSPKYLFRKEGQNVTLSCEQNLNHDAMYWYRQDPGQGLRLIYYSQIVNDFQKGDIAEGYSVSREKKESFPLTVTSAQKNPTAFYLCASRNPAGGTEAFFGQGTRLTVV.

CDR3 sequence reads: CASSRPAGEDTEAFF. The CDR3 region has the DNA TGTGCCAGCAGCCGCCCCGCAGGGGAGGACACTGAAGCTTTCTTT. The chain couples TRBV5-4 to TRBJ1-1; weak D call: TRBD1 (6 bases). Germline loops: CDR1 SGHNT, CDR2 YYREEE (reference sequence). V dropped 4 bases and J dropped 3 bases, with 16 bases sitting between them. The length of the CDR3 is 15 residues.

The V gene is TRBV6-1, the J gene TRBJ2-7; 7 nucleotides line up with TRBD1. Germline V gene lookup returns CDR1 MNHNS and CDR2 SASEGT. CDR3 length: 13 residues. The V segment lost 9 bases and the J segment 0 bases; nucleotides outside the gene matches: 5. This CDR3 reads CARSRQGSYEQYV. For the CDR3, the DNA is TGTGCCAGGAGTCGACAGGGCTCCTACGAGCAGTACGTC.

The J gene is TRBJ1-1, the V gene TRBV7-8, with D unclear. Germline lookup yields CDR1 SGHVS and CDR2 FQNEAQ. V gave up 7 bases and J gave up 0 bases, with 9 bases separating them. This CDR3 has 13 amino acids. CDR3 nucleotides: TGTGCCAGCATTCTCGGTATGAACACTGAAGCTTTCTTT. Amino acid sequence: CASILGMNTEAFF.

The chain employs TRBV2 and TRBJ2-3; 7 nucleotides line up with TRBD2. Germline V lookup: CDR1 SNHLY, CDR2 FYNNEI. V lost 7 bases to trimming and J lost 2 bases; unmatched junction nucleotides: 6. This CDR3 region has 14 residues. The CDR3 sequence is CASTRAGFTDTQYF. CDR3 DNA sequence: TGTGCCAGCACTAGAGCGGGGTTCACAGATACGCAGTATTTT.

This clonotype occurred a few times. This rearrangement joins TRBV25-1 to TRBJ2-7, with D possibly matching TRBD1 (6 bases). Trimming removed 1 base at V and 3 bases at J, with 16 bases between. Looked up from germline, CDR1 is MGHDK and CDR2 is SYGVNS. This CDR3 is built from 16 residues. For the CDR3, the DNA is TGTGCCAGCAGTGAATGGGAGTGGGGGCCCGACTACGAGCAGTACGTC. Protein: CASSEWEWGPDYEQYV.

In this sample, this clonotype turned up a few times. V is TRBV20-1 and J is TRBJ1-6; a possible D gene is TRBD1 (5 bases). The germline V and J ends were trimmed by 3 bases and 9 bases, with 18 bases remaining between them. CDR1 is DFQATT, CDR2 SNEGSKA, per germline (reference sequence). CDR3 size: 15 residues. CDR3 protein: CSARGISGFISPLHF. The CDR3 coding sequence is TGCAGTGCTAGGGGGATTTCAGGGTTCATTTCACCCCTCCACTTT.

The gene calls are TRBV20-1 and TRBJ1-1, with TRBD1 matching 7 bases. The CDR3 runs 16 residues. V was clipped by 0 bases and J by 4 bases; unmatched bases: 11. CDR1 is DFQATT, CDR2 SNEGSKA, per germline (reference sequence). The CDR3 loop reads CSARDLYRGLTTEAFF. The CDR3 nucleotides read TGCAGTGCTAGAGATCTCTATAGGGGGCTGACCACTGAAGCTTTCTTT.

This chain joins TRBV3-1 and TRBJ2-5, with 9 nucleotides matching TRBD1. Per germline, CDR1 LGHDT and CDR2 YNNKEL (reference sequence). The CDR3 is 17 residues long. Unmatched junction bases numbered 12, after V lost 2 bases and J lost 5 bases. The CDR3 loop reads CASSQQTGGYVTETQYF. CDR3 coding DNA: TGTGCCAGCAGCCAACAGACAGGGGGTTATGTTACGGAGACCCAGTACTTC.

In this sample, this clonotype turned up many times. The chain has TRBV6-4 and TRBJ2-3; TRBD1 matches at 7 bases. Losses at the gene ends were 2 bases for V and 2 bases for J; bases not matched to a gene: 1. This CDR3 has 14 residues. The V gene's germline CDR1 is MRHNA and CDR2 SNTAGT. The CDR3 DNA sequence: TGTGCCAGCAGTGACAGGGGGCTCACAGATACGCAGTATTTT. Translation: CASSDRGLTDTQYF.

J is TRBJ2-1 and V is TRBV20-1; TRBD1 aligns across 8 bases. This CDR3 contains 19 residues. Trimming at V came to 0 bases and at J to 2 bases, leaving 15 bases not matched to a gene. Per germline, CDR1 DFQATT and CDR2 SNEGSKA (reference sequence). The CDR3 bases are TGCAGTGCTAGAGATGCGGACAGGGCAAGGGAGAGGCCCTACAATGAGCAGTTCTTC. Its protein is CSARDADRARERPYNEQFF.

In its sample, this clonotype was seen many times. The V gene is TRBV20-1, the J gene TRBJ2-3; no firm D call. V lost 3 bases and J 10 bases, leaving 23 bases between the germline ends. The CDR3 extends over 15 amino acids. Germline loops: CDR1 DFQATT, CDR2 SNEGSKA (reference sequence). The CDR3 loop is CSARAPAAAVKAQYF. Written as DNA, the CDR3 is TGCAGTGCTAGGGCTCCGGCCGCTGCGGTGAAGGCGCAGTATTTT.

Note on this clonotype: One end of the junction is discordant with germline, which a read error may explain. V is TRBV3-1 and J is TRBJ1-1; TRBD1 is a possible D gene (5 bases). Germline V gene lookup returns CDR1 LGHDT and CDR2 YNNKEL (reference sequence). The CDR3 is 14 residues long. CDR3 DNA sequence: TGTGCCGGCAGTGAAGCAGGGAGGGATACTGAAGCTTTCTTT. This codes for CAGSEAGRDTEAFF.